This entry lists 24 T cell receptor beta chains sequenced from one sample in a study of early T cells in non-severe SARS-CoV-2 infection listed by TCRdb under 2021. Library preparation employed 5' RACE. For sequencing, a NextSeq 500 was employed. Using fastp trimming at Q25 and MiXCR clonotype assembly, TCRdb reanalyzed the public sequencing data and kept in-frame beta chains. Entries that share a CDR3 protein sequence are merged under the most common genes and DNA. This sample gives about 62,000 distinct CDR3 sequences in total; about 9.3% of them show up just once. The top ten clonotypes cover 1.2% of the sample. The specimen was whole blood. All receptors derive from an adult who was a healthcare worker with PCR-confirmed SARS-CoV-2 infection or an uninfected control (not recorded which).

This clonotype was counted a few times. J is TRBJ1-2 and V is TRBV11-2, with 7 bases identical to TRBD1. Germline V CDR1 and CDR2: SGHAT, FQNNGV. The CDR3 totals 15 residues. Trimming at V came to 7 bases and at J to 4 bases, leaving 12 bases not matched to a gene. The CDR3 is CASTHYRGASYGYTF. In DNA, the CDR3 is TGTGCCAGCACCCACTACAGGGGCGCTTCCTATGGCTACACCTTC.

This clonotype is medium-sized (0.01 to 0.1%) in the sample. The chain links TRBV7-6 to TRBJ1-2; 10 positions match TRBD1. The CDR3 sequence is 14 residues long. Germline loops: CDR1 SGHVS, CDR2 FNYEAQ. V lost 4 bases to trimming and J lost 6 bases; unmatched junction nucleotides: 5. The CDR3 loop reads CASSSTDRGHGYTF. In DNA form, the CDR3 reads TGTGCCAGCAGCTCAACCGACAGGGGGCATGGCTACACCTTC.

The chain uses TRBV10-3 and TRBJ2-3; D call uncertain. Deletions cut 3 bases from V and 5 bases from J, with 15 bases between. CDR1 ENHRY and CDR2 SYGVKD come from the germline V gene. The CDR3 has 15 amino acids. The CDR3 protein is CAISDLGRNGDTQYF. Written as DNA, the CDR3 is TGTGCCATCAGTGATCTAGGGCGGAACGGAGATACGCAGTATTTT.

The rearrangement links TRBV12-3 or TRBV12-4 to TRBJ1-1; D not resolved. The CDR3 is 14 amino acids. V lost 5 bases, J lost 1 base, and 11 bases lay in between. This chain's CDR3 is CASSPRTRNTEAFF. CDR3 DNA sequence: TGTGCCAGCAGTCCACGCACAAGGAACACTGAAGCTTTCTTT.

CDR3 amino acids: CASSRRTAIAKNIQYF. CDR3 in DNA: TGTGCCAGTAGTAGGCGGACAGCGATAGCCAAAAACATTCAGTACTTC. J is TRBJ2-4 and V is TRBV19; D may be TRBD1 (6 bases). Trimming left V 4 bases short and J 0 bases short, with 13 bases between. Germline V gives CDR1 LNHDA, CDR2 SQIVND (reference sequence). The CDR3 runs 16 residues.

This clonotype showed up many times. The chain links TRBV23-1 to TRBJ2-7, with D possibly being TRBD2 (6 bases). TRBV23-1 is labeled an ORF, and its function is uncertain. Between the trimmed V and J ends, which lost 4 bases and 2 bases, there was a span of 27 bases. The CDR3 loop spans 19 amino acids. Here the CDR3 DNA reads TGCGCCAGCAGTCTGCCACTCACAAACCGGACTATCAAGCCCTACGAGCAGTACGTC. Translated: CASSLPLTNRTIKPYEQYV.

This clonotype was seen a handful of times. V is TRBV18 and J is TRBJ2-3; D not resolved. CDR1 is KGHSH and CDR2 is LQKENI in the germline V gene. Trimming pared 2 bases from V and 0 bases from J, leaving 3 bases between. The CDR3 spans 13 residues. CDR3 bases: TGTGCCAGCTCACCATATAGCACAGATACGCAGTATTTT. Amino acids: CASSPYSTDTQYF.

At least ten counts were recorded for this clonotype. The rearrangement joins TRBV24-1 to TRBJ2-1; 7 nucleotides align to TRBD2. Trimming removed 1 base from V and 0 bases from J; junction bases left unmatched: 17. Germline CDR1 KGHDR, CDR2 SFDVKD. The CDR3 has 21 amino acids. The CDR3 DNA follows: TGTGCCACCAGTGATTTACTGGCTAGCGGCGCTCCTCCTCTCTCCTACAATGAGCAGTTCTTC. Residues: CATSDLLASGAPPLSYNEQFF.

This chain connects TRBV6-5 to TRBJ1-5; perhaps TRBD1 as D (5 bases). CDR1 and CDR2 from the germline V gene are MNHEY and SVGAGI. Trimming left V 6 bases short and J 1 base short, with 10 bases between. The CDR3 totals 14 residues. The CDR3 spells CASSSWGSNQPQHF. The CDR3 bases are TGTGCCAGCAGCTCGTGGGGCAGCAATCAGCCCCAGCATTTT.

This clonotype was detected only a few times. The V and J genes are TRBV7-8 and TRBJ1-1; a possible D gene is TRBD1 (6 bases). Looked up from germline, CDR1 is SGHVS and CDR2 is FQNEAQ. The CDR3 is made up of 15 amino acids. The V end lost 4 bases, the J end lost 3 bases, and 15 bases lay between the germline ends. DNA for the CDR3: TGTGCCAGCAGCTCCCGGGAGGGGGTCCACACTGAAGCTTTCTTT. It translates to CASSSREGVHTEAFF.

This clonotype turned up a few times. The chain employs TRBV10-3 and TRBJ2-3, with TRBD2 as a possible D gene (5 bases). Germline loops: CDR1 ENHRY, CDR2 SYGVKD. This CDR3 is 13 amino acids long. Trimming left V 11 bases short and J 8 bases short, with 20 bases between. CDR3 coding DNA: TGTGCCTCCGGCCTAGAACTAGATGGTACGCAGTATTTT. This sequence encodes CASGLELDGTQYF.

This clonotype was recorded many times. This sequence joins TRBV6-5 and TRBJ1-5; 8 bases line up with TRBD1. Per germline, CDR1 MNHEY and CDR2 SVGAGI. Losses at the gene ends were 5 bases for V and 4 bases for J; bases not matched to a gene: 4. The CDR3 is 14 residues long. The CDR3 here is CASSLRTGNQPQHF. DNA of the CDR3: TGTGCCAGCAGTCTACGGACAGGGAATCAGCCCCAGCATTTT.

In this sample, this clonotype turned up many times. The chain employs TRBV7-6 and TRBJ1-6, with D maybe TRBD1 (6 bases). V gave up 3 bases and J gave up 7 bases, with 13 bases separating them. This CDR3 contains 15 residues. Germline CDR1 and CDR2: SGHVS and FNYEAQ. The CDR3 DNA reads TGTGCCAGCAGCTTCCAGGGGCGCATCAATTCACCCCTCCACTTT. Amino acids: CASSFQGRINSPLHF. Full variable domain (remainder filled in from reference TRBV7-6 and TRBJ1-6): GAGVSQSPRYKVTKRGQDVALRCDPISGHVSLYWYRQALGQGPEFLTYFNYEAQQDKSGLPNDRFSAERPEGSISTLTIQRTEQRDSAMYRCASSFQGRINSPLHFGNGTRLTVT.

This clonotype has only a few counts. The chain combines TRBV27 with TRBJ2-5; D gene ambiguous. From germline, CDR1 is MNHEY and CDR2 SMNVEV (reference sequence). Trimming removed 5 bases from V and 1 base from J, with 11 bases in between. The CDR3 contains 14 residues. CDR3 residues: CASSMINSQETQYF. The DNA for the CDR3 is TGTGCCAGCAGTATGATCAATTCCCAAGAGACCCAGTACTTC.

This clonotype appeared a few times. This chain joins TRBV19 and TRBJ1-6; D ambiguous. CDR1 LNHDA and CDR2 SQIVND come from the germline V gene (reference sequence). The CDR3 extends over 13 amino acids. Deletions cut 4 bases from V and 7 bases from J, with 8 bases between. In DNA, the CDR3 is TGTGCCAGTAGTACCGGACTAAATTCACCCCTCCACTTT. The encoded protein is CASSTGLNSPLHF.

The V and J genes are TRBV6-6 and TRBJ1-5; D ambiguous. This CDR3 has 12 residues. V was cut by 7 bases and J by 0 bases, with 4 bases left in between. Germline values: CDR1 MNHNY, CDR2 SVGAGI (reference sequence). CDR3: CASMGSNQPQHF. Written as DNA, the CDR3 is TGTGCCAGCATGGGTAGCAATCAGCCCCAGCATTTT.

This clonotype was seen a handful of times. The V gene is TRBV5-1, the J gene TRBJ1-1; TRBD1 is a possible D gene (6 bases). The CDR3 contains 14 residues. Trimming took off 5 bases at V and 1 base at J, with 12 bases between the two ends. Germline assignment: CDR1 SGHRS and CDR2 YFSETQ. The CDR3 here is CASRFGTQNTEAFF. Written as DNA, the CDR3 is TGCGCCAGCAGATTCGGGACACAGAACACTGAAGCTTTCTTT. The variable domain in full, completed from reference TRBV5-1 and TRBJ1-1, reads KAGVTQTPRYLIKTRGQQVTLSCSPISGHRSVSWYQQTPGQGLQFLFEYFSETQRNKGNFPGRFSGRQFSNSRSEMNVSTLELGDSALYLCASRFGTQNTEAFFGQGTRLTVV.

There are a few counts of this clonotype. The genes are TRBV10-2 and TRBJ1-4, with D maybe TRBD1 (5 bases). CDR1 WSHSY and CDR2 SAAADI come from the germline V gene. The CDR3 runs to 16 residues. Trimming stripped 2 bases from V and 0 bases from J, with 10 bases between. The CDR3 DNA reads TGCGCCAGCAGTGAGCCGGGGACGGCAACTAATGAAAAACTGTTTTTT. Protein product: CASSEPGTATNEKLFF.

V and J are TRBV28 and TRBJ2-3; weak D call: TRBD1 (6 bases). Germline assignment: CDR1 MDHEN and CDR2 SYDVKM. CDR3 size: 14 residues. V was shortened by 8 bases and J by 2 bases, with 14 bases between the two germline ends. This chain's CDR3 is CASLGGFLTDTQYF. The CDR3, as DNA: TGTGCCAGCCTTGGGGGCTTCCTCACAGATACGCAGTATTTT.

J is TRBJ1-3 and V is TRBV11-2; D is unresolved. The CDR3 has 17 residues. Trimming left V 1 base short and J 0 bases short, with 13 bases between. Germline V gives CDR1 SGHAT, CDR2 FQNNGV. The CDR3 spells CASSLAPPDISGNTIYF. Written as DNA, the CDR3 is TGTGCCAGCAGCTTAGCGCCCCCCGACATCTCTGGAAACACCATATATTTT.

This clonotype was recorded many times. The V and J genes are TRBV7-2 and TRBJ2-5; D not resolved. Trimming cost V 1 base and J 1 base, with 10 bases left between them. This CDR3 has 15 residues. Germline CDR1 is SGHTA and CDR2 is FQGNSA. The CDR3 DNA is TGTGCCAGCAGCTTAGTTGCTGATCTCCAAGAGACCCAGTACTTC. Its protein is CASSLVADLQETQYF.

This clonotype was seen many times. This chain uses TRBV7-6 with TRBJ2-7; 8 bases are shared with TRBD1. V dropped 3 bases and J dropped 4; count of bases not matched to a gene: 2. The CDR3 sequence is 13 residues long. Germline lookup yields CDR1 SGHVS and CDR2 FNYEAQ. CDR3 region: CASSLGQDYEQYV. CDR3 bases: TGTGCCAGCAGCTTGGGACAGGATTACGAGCAGTACGTC.

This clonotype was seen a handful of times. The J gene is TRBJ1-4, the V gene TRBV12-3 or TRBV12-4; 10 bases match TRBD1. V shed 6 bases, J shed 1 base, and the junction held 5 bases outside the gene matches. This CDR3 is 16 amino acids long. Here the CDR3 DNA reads TGTGCCAGCAGCTTTGACAGGGGGCGAACTAATGAAAAACTGTTTTTT. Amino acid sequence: CASSFDRGRTNEKLFF.

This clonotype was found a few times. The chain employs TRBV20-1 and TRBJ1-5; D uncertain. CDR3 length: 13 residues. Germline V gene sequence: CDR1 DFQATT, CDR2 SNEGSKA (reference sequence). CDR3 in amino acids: CGVVGLSNQPQHF. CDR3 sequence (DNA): TGCGGCGTGGTAGGGCTAAGCAATCAGCCCCAGCATTTT.